The rows below give T cell receptor beta chains drawn from one sample of a study of T cells in Graves' hyperthyroidism and ophthalmopathy. Each CDR3 protein gets one entry after TCRdb re-called the multiplex PCR reads with MiXCR. The table has fewer than 700,000 distinct CDR3 sequences, 15% to 20% seen once. The sequencing sample was made of blood. All receptors come from a woman aged 25 to 45 with Graves' hyperthyroidism. The CDR3 runs from the conserved cysteine through the conserved F or W. Fields, in order: CDR3 protein, CDR3 DNA, V gene, clone size, D gene, J gene. A D gene is named only where the DNA matches it firmly. Some rows mark clone size as missing; the rest say once, few, many or name a class of expanded clone.

CDR3 protein: CASSLPPGEGSEQFF; CDR3 DNA: TGTGCCAGCAGCTTGCCCCCCGGGGAGGGGTCGGAGCAGTTCTTC; V gene: TRBV5-4; clone size: few; D gene: TRBD2; J gene: TRBJ2-1
CDR3 protein: CACRVYYEQYF; CDR3 DNA: TGTGCCTGTCGGGTATACTACGAGCAGTACTTC; V gene: TRBV30; clone size: few; D gene: -; J gene: TRBJ2-7
CDR3 protein: CSARARTGSSEAFF; CDR3 DNA: TGCAGTGCTAGAGCTCGGACAGGTTCTTCTGAAGCTTTCTTT; V gene: TRBV20-1; clone size: many; D gene: TRBD1; J gene: TRBJ1-1
CDR3 protein: CASSHPRARVGDQPQHF; CDR3 DNA: TGCGCCAGCAGCCACCCAAGGGCCCGGGTTGGGGATCAACCCCAGCATTTT; V gene: TRBV4-1; clone size: -; D gene: -; J gene: TRBJ1-5
CDR3 protein: CASSLRPTYEQYF; CDR3 DNA: TGTGCCAGCAGCTTAAGGCCGACTTACGAGCAGTACTTC; V gene: TRBV7-3; clone size: -; D gene: -; J gene: TRBJ2-7
CDR3 protein: CASSLGPGSDTQHF; CDR3 DNA: TGCGCCAGCAGCTTGGGCCCAGGTTCGGATACGCAGCATTTT; V gene: TRBV5-1; clone size: -; D gene: -; J gene: TRBJ1-5
CDR3 protein: CASRQYGGDTGELFF; CDR3 DNA: TGTGCCAGTAGGCAATACGGGGGGGACACCGGGGAGCTGTTTTTT; V gene: TRBV19; clone size: -; D gene: TRBD2; J gene: TRBJ2-2
CDR3 protein: CASSVGSGSFYEQFF; CDR3 DNA: TGTGCCAGCAGCGTAGGTAGCGGGAGTTTTTATGAGCAGTTCTTC; V gene: TRBV9; clone size: -; D gene: TRBD2; J gene: TRBJ2-1
CDR3 protein: CASSFGDRGYEQYF; CDR3 DNA: TGTGCCAGCAGCTTTGGGGACAGGGGGTACGAGCAGTACTTC; V gene: TRBV7-8; clone size: many; D gene: TRBD1; J gene: TRBJ2-7
CDR3 protein: CASSPGTSATDTQYF; CDR3 DNA: TGTGCCAGCAGCCCGGGGACCTCTGCGACAGATACGCAGTATTTT; V gene: TRBV28; clone size: -; D gene: -; J gene: TRBJ2-3
CDR3 protein: CASSQDRQTSGAAEQYF; CDR3 DNA: TGCGCCAGCAGCCAAGATCGTCAGACTAGCGGGGCAGCGGAGCAGTACTTC; V gene: TRBV4-1; clone size: -; D gene: TRBD2; J gene: TRBJ2-7
CDR3 protein: CASSLTRGERDEQYF; CDR3 DNA: TGTGCCAGCAGCTTAACCCGGGGGGAACGGGACGAGCAGTACTTC; V gene: TRBV7-3; clone size: few; D gene: TRBD2; J gene: TRBJ2-7
CDR3 protein: CASSFGTAHTGELFF; CDR3 DNA: TGTGCCAGCAGCTTTGGGACTGCCCACACCGGGGAGCTGTTTTTT; V gene: TRBV11-2; clone size: -; D gene: -; J gene: TRBJ2-2
CDR3 protein: CASSVDGTGDNEQYF; CDR3 DNA: TGTGCCAGCAGCGTAGACGGGACAGGGGATAACGAGCAGTACTTC; V gene: TRBV9; clone size: once; D gene: TRBD1; J gene: TRBJ2-7
CDR3 protein: CASSLFQGPNTEAFF; CDR3 DNA: TGCGCCAGCAGCTTGTTCCAGGGGCCGAACACTGAAGCTTTCTTT; V gene: TRBV5-1; clone size: few; D gene: -; J gene: TRBJ1-1
CDR3 protein: CASSYSSGRGGYNKQFF; CDR3 DNA: TGTGCCAGCAGTTACTCATCAGGCCGGGGGGGATACAATAAGCAGTTCTTC; V gene: TRBV6-2/TRBV6-3; clone size: -; D gene: TRBD2; J gene: TRBJ2-1
CDR3 protein: CASTTPDRGLDGELFF; CDR3 DNA: TGTGCCAGCACCACTCCGGATAGAGGACTAGACGGGGAGCTGTTTTTT; V gene: TRBV28; clone size: many; D gene: TRBD2; J gene: TRBJ2-2